This TCR beta chain was sequenced in a study of shared clonotypes between healthy human individuals (TCRdb year 2020). Regarding the research as a whole: Three men and a couple of women, aged 18 to 49 years, made up the cohort. Each donor's leukapheresis produced roughly between about 0.9 and 9.5 billion PBMCs. For each donor, three plates each were used for CD4 naive and CD4 memory, two plates were used for CD8 naive, and one plate was used for CD8 memory. To estimate repertoire size and how much clonotype sharing occurs between individuals, the study deeply sequenced the blood TCR repertoires of several healthy adults. Different laboratories and diverse techniques were used to prepare libraries and sequence TCR repertoires, to increase sequencing depth and limit assay-specific biases. Findings and caveats that apply to the study as a whole: The genetic and exposure-history diversity represented was limited by the small number of donors. Only blood was sampled, and tissue TCR repertoires likely differ from those in blood. Estimated clonotype richness was generally larger for naive than for memory subsets. Based on pairwise subsampling, the degree of clonotype sharing among donors was expected to be affected by sequencing depth. Incomplete sequencing was indicated by rarefaction of sorted-subset datasets, despite the large sequencing depth. Higher generation probabilities were observed for clonotypes shared by all four sorted-subset donors than for non-shared clonotypes. When a few donors were compared, the shared fraction of clonotypes was 5% to 6.5% for naive CD4, approximately 3.3% for naive CD8, 2% to 2.5% for memory CD4, and about 0.36% for memory CD8.

CD8 naive samples were obtained by positive selection for CCR7 among CD45RO-negative cells, yielding a CD45RA+CCR7+ population from which TemRA cells were excluded. The donors were healthy, HIV-negative adults who had no recently reported acute infections or vaccinations. Only Caucasian adults living in Nashville, Tennessee, USA were represented among the donors. Blood was obtained by leukapheresis, after which PBMCs were separated by Ficoll-Histopaque density gradient centrifugation and cryopreserved in liquid nitrogen vapor phase. Analytical flow cytometry was used to check the purity and quantity of each magnetically sorted T cell population. Genomic DNA was isolated from every sorted fraction and measured by UV absorbance on a Nanodrop 2000c. TCR CDR3 regions were amplified from genomic DNA by multiplex PCR using the deep immunoSEQ assay. For each cell subset, the extracted genomic DNA was distributed evenly across all wells of several immunoSEQ 96-well plates, and each plate served as one replicate. For sorted subsets, each replicate PCR was loaded with roughly 0.2 ug genomic DNA, equivalent to roughly 30,000 T cell genomes. Purified libraries were measured with a Qubit 3.0 fluorometer, size-checked on a Bioanalyzer 2100, and measured again with the KAPA Library Quantification kit. Every immunoSEQ 96-well plate was sequenced on a dedicated single-read 150-cycle Illumina NextSeq 550 flow cell. The paper's processing steps were these. Because the immunoSEQ output included only junctional sequences and no quality scores, the filtering could not be the same as the filtering used for full-length reads. Sequences were annotated with PyIR, a Python wrapper for IgBLAST v1.9, using IMGT germline references to assign V/J genes and CDR3. Any read was removed if the V/J assignment was weak (E-value above 1e-6), the CDR3 was missing, or the read contained stop codons, out-of-frame junctions, or ambiguous translated residues. V3J clonotypes were defined by identical inferred V gene, J gene, and CDR3 amino acid sequence. To compute the percentage overlap between repertoires, the number of shared unique clonotypes was divided by the size of the smaller repertoire. Richness of each repertoire was evaluated using RTK rarefaction, the Chao1 estimator, and Recon v2.1 estimates of unobserved clonotypes. OLGA was used to compute generation probabilities for all TCRbeta clonotypes that the gDNA method yielded from several donors. Sourced from immuneACCESS, this table was stored by TCRdb with only in-frame sequences that have V and J called. A share of the clones is absent; for the studies checked, an unresolved V gene accounts for under half, and the remainder has no known explanation. V and J calls and clone size are given by that table; D and trimming were obtained from the DNA. In this sample the table shows about 2.1 million clones, roughly 95% of which occur a single time. Together, the top ten hold about 1.6% of the sample.

Notes on this clone: The antigen it recognizes is unknown. Per-base quality was not reported, and no clone a single base away is much larger than it.

This receptor was taken from a man between 18 and 35 years old in good health. Some clones in this sample may be carry-over from other donors' samples. The specimen was naive CD8+ T cells from PBMCs. According to the study, the label for this sample's cell subset or site signals: CD45RA+CCR7+.

The CDR3 region: CASSITGTSGRDTDTQYF. At the DNA level, the sequence is TGTGCCAGCAGTATCACGGGGACTAGCGGGAGAGACACAGATACGCAGTATTTT. Recombination connected TRBV28 to TRBJ2-3, with TRBD2 matching 14 junction bases. The germline V gene supplies CDR1 MDHEN and CDR2 SYDVKM. Germline trimming: 5 bases from V, 2 bases from J; junction bases outside gene matches: 9. CDR3 length: 18 amino acids, cysteine to phenylalanine. Only the CDR3 region is kept as DNA, spanning 54 bases read in frame from base 1.